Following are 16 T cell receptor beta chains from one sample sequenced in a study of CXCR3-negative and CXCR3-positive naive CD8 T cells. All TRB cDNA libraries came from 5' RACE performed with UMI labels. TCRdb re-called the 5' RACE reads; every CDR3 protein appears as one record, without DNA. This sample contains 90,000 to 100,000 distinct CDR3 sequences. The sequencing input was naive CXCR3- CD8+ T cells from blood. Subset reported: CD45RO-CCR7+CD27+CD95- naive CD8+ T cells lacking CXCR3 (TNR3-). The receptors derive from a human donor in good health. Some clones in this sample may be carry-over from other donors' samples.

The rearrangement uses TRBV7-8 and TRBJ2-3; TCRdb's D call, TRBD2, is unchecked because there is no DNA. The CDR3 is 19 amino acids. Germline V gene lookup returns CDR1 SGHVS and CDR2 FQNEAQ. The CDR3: CASSLGFSGDLGGTDTQYF.

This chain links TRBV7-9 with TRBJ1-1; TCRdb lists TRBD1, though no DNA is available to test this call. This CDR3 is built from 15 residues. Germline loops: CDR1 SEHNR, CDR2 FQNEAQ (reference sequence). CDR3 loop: CASSTRQGMNTEAFF.

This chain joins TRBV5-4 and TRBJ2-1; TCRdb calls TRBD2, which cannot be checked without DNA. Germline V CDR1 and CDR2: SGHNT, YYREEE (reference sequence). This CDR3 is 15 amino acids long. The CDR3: CASSLGRGLASEQFF.

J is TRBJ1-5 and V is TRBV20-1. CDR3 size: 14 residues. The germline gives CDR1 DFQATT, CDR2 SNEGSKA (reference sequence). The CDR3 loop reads CSARERQRGQPQHF.

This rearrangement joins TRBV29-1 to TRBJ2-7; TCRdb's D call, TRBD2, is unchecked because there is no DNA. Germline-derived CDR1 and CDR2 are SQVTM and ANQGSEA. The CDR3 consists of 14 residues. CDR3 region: CSVNGLAGSYEQYF.

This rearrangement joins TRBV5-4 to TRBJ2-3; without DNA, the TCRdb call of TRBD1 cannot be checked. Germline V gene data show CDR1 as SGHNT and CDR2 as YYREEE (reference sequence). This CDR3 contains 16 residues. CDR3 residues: CASSPGTGGLSDTQYF.

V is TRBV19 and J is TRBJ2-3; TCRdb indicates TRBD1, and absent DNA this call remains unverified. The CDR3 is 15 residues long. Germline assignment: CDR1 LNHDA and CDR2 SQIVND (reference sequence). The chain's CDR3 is CASSVDRVSTDTQYF.

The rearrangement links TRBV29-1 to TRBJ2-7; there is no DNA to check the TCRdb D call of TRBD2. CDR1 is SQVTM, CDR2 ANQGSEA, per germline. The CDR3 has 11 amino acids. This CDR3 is CSVGAWSEQYF.

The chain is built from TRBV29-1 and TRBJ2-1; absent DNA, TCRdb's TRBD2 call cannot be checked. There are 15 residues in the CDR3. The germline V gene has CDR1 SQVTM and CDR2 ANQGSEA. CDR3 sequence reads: CSVERTSGIGNEQFF.

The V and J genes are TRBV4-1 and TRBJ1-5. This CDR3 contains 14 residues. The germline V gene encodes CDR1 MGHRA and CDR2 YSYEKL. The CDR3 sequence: CASSQMTANQPQHF.

The chain's CDR3 is CASWDYAYEQYF. V is TRBV27 and J is TRBJ2-7; TCRdb names TRBD2, which stays unverified in the absence of DNA. The germline V gene encodes CDR1 MNHEY and CDR2 SMNVEV (reference sequence). CDR3 size: 12 residues.

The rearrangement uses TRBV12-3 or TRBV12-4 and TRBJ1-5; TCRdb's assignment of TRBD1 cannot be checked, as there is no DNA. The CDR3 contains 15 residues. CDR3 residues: CASSWGQGPGQPQHF.

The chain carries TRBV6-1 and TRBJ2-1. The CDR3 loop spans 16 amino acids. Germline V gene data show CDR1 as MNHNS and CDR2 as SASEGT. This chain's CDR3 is CASSPHSGSSYNEQFF.

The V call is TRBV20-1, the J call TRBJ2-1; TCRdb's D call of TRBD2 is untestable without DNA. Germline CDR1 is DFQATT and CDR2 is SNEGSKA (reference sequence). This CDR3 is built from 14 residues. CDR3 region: CSARGLAINNEQFF.

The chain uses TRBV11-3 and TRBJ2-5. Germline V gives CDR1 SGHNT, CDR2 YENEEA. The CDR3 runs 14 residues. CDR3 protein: CASSLEGYGETQYF.

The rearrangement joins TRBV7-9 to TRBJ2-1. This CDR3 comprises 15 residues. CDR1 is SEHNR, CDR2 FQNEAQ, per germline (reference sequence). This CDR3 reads CASSPTQPGYNEQFF. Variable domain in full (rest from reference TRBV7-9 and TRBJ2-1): DTGVSQNPRHKITKRGQNVTFRCDPISEHNRLYWYRQTLGQGPEFLTYFQNEAQLEKSRLLSDRFSAERPKGSFSTLEIQRTEQGDSAMYLCASSPTQPGYNEQFFGPGTRLTVL.